The rows below give T cell receptor beta chains drawn from one sample of a study of prognosis after radiotherapy for stage I lung cancer. TCRdb reanalysed the multiplex PCR reads using MiXCR and keeps one entry per CDR3 protein. The profile shows roughly 14,000 distinct CDR3 sequences, roughly 30% of them singletons. Sequencing was performed on PBMCs, taken before or after stereotactic body radiation therapy (not recorded which). Receptors originate from a donor aged 50 or older with non-small cell lung cancer. Each CDR3 is given with its conserved first and last residue. D genes are given only for firm matches. A row's size may be missing; if present it is once, few, many or a size class.

>-|TRBJ2-1|medium-sized|TRBV6-5
TGTGCCAGCAGTTTCGCCGGGAGCTCCTACAATGAGCAGTTCTTC
CASSFAGSSYNEQFF
>-|TRBJ2-6|many|TRBV7-9
TGTGCCAGCAGCTTTGTCGCGGCAGGGCGGCGTGGGGCCAACGTCCTGACTTTC
CASSFVAAGRRGANVLTF
>-|TRBJ2-7|many|TRBV6-5
TGTGCCAGCAGTTACTCGATGTCCTACGAGCAGTACTTC
CASSYSMSYEQYF
>TRBD2|TRBJ2-5|once|TRBV6-2/TRBV6-3
TGTGCCAGCAGCACCACCCCCGGGACTAGCGGGAGGGCCCAGTACTTC
CASSTTPGTSGRAQYF
>-|TRBJ1-6|medium-sized|TRBV6-1
TGTGCCAGCACTCCCATAGACAGGTGGGGTTCACCCCTCCACTTT
CASTPIDRWGSPLHF
>TRBD1|TRBJ1-1|many|TRBV6-2/TRBV6-3
TGTGCCAGCAGTTACGCCCCGACAGGGATGAACACTGAAGCTTTCTTT
CASSYAPTGMNTEAFF
>-|TRBJ2-5|many|TRBV3-1
TGTGCCAGCAGCCAAGGGAGTGTTGGGACCCAGTACTTC
CASSQGSVGTQYF
>TRBD2|TRBJ2-5|many|TRBV20-1
TGCAGTGCCCCTATGCCGGGGGGGGAGACCCAGTACTTC
CSAPMPGGETQYF
>TRBD1|TRBJ1-2|many|TRBV28
TGTGCCAGCAGAGTAGGGGGCGCCGGCTATGGCTACACCTTC
CASRVGGAGYGYTF
>-|TRBJ1-1|many|TRBV28
TGTGCCAGCAGGCCCCAGGGAAAGGGCACTGAAGCTTTCTTT
CASRPQGKGTEAFF
>TRBD1|TRBJ2-1|many|TRBV6-1
TGTGCCAGCAGTGACGGACAGGGGGCTATCGATGAGCAGTTCTTC
CASSDGQGAIDEQFF
>TRBD1|TRBJ2-3|many|TRBV10-3
TGTGCCATCAGTGACTTAGGACAGGGCTCAGATACGCAGTATTTT
CAISDLGQGSDTQYF
>-|TRBJ2-3|many|TRBV6-1
TGTGCCAGCAGTCAATTAGGGACAGATACGCAGTATTTT
CASSQLGTDTQYF
>TRBD2|TRBJ2-1|-|TRBV5-1
TGCGCCAGCAGCTCGACTAGCTGGAAGTATGAGCAGTTCTTC
CASSSTSWKYEQFF
>-|TRBJ2-7|many|TRBV3-1
TGTGCCAGCAGCCAAGGGAGGGGATACGAGCAGTACTTC
CASSQGRGYEQYF
>TRBD2|TRBJ2-7|few|TRBV6-1
TGTGCCAGCACCCCACCCGGGATTAGCGGGAAGTACGAGCAGTACTTC
CASTPPGISGKYEQYF
>-|TRBJ2-2|medium-sized|TRBV7-8
TGTGCCAGCAGCCAAGGGGCTTGGACCGGGGAGCTGTTTTTT
CASSQGAWTGELFF
>TRBD2|TRBJ2-1|few|TRBV3-1
TGTGCCAGCAGCCTAGCGGGGGGCTACAATGAGCAGTTCTTC
CASSLAGGYNEQFF
>TRBD2|TRBJ2-1|medium-sized|TRBV20-1
TGCAGTGCTAGAGAAAGGACTAGCTCCAATGAGCAGTTCTTC
CSARERTSSNEQFF
>-|TRBJ2-3|-|TRBV6-2/TRBV6-3
TGTGCCAGCAGTCTGACCACCAAGGGAGATACGCAGTATTTT
CASSLTTKGDTQYF
>-|TRBJ2-5|many|TRBV20-1
TGCAGTGCTAGACAGTACCAAGAGACCCAGTACTTC
CSARQYQETQYF
>-|TRBJ2-7|-|TRBV7-2
TGTGCCAGCAGCCTCACGGGGTTTTCCTACGAGCAGTACTTC
CASSLTGFSYEQYF
>-|TRBJ2-1|many|TRBV6-1
TGTGCCAGCAAAGAAGCCTCAGGGGCGTACAATGAGCAGTTCTTC
CASKEASGAYNEQFF
>TRBD2|TRBJ2-5|many|TRBV29-1
TGCAGCGGCAGACTAGCGGGGAGCCGGTTTGTAGAGACCCAGTACTTC
CSGRLAGSRFVETQYF
>TRBD2|TRBJ2-2|-|TRBV19
TGTGCCAGTAGTACCTTTAGCGGGCCCACGAACACCGGGGAGCTGCTTTTT
CASSTFSGPTNTGELLF
>TRBD1|TRBJ2-7|many|TRBV20-1
TGCAGTGCTAGGGCATACCTCCGCGGGACAGGGTTTGACGAGCAGTACTTC
CSARAYLRGTGFDEQYF
>TRBD2|TRBJ2-1|many|TRBV5-1
TGCGCCAGCAGCATTAGCGGGAGTTTAAACAATGAGCAGTTCTTC
CASSISGSLNNEQFF
>-|TRBJ2-7|medium-sized|TRBV6-2/TRBV6-3
TGTGCCAGCAGTTACTCGGAGGGGATCGAGCAGTACTTC
CASSYSEGIEQYF
>TRBD1|TRBJ2-5|-|TRBV7-9
TGTGCCAGCAGTGACAGGGGGCAAGAGACCCAGTACTTC
CASSDRGQETQYF
>TRBD2|TRBJ2-7|many|TRBV2
TGTGCCAGCAGTGAGGGGGGGGACTACGAGCAGTACTTC
CASSEGGDYEQYF
>TRBD2|TRBJ2-7|-|TRBV20-1
TGCAGTGCTAGAGGTCCTTTAGCGGGCCACGAGCAGTACTTC
CSARGPLAGHEQYF
>TRBD1|TRBJ2-2|-|TRBV11-2
TGTGCCAGCAGCACAGGGGTCCGTAGCACCGGGGAGCTGTTTTTT
CASSTGVRSTGELFF
>-|TRBJ2-1|medium-sized|TRBV20-1
TGCAGTGCTAATCAGGTCCTTAGCTCCTACAATGAGCAGTTCTTC
CSANQVLSSYNEQFF
>TRBD2|TRBJ2-2|many|TRBV5-1
TGCGCCAGCAGCTCACCCGGGACTACCAACACCGGGGAGCTGTTTTTT
CASSSPGTTNTGELFF
>TRBD2|TRBJ2-2|-|TRBV28
TGTGCCAACACTTCGTTAGGACTAGCGGGAGCCTGGGAGCTGTTTTTT
CANTSLGLAGAWELFF
>-|TRBJ2-3|many|TRBV20-1
TGCAGTGCTAAACCACGGGAAACGCAGTATTTT
CSAKPRETQYF
>-|TRBJ2-5|-|TRBV7-2
TGTGCCAGCAGCTTAGGGTGGGGGGCAAGGGAGACCCAGTACTTC
CASSLGWGARETQYF
>-|TRBJ2-7|few|TRBV27
TGTGCCAGCAGACTTATGCTATCAGGAGTGCACGAGCAGTACTTC
CASRLMLSGVHEQYF
>TRBD1|TRBJ2-3|many|TRBV19
TGTGCCAGTAGTATCCAGGGGGCTACGCAGTATTTT
CASSIQGATQYF
>-|TRBJ2-6|-|TRBV15
TGTGCCACCAGCAGCTCCCAAAATGGGGTTCCTGGGGCCAACGTCCTTACTTTC
CATSSSQNGVPGANVLTF
>-|TRBJ1-5|many|TRBV24-1
TGTGCCACCAGTGACCGAGGGACGCACAGTCAGCCCCAGCATTTT
CATSDRGTHSQPQHF